The T cell receptor beta chain described here comes from a study of T cells in localized non-small cell lung cancer. Assay used: immunoSEQ multiplex PCR; TCRdb lists only in-frame clones, some missing. The sample has over 15,000 clones, about 90% seen once; the top ten hold 2.5% to 3%. The trim removed 1 base at V and 6 bases at J, leaving 2 bases unmatched. Germline lookup yields CDR1 SGHDN and CDR2 FVKESK. The CDR3 length is 16 residues. The TCR was taken from a woman aged 40-70 years with stage I lung adenocarcinoma. V gene TRBV14 combines with J gene TRBJ2-3; 15 bases agree with TRBD2. Source: peripheral blood, taken before any cancer treatment. The CDR3 loop is CASSQGTSGGADTQYF. The DNA for the CDR3 is TGTGCCAGCAGCCAAGGGACTAGCGGGGGGGCGGATACGCAGTATTTT.